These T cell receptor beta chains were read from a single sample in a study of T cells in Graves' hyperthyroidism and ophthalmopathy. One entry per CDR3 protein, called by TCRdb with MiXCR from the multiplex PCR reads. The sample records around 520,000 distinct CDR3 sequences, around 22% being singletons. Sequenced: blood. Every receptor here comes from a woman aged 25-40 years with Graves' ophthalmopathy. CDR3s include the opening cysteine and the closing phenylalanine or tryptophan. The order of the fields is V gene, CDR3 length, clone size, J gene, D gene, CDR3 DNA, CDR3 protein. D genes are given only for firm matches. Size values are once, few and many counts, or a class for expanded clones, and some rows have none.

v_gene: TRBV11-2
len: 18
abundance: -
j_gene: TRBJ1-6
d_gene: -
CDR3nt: TGTGCCAGCAGCTCCCGGACGGGGAAACACTCCTATAATTCACCCCTCCACTTT
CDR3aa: CASSSRTGKHSYNSPLHF

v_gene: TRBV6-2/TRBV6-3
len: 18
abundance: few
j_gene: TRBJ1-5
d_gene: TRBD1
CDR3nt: TGTGCCAGCACCAGAGGGCAGGGGGCTGTACCGAACCATCAGCCCCAGCATTTT
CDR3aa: CASTRGQGAVPNHQPQHF

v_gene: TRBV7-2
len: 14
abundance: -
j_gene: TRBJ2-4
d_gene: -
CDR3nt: TGTGCCAGCAGCTTAACCCGGGACGAAAACATTCAGTACTTC
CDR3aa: CASSLTRDENIQYF

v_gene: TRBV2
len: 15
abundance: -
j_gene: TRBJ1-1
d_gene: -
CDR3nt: TGTGCCAGCAGTGAACGAGGTCCTAGAGGCGCTGAAGCTTTCTTT
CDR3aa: CASSERGPRGAEAFF

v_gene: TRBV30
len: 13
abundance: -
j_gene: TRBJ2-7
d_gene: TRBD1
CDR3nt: TGTGCCTGGAGGACAGGGGGCAGGGACGAGCAGTACTTC
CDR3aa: CAWRTGGRDEQYF

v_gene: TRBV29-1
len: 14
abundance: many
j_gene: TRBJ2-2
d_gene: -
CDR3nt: TGCAGCGTTGAGTGGACATCGAACACCGGGGAGCTGTTTTTT
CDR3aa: CSVEWTSNTGELFF

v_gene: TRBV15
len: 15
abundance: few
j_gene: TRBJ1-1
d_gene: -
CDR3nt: TGTGCCACCAGCAGAGTAGGGGGGTTTAGCACTGAAGCTTTCTTT
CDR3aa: CATSRVGGFSTEAFF

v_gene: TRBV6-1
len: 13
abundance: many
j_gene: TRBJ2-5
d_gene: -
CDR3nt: TGTGCCAGCACCCGCTCGAGACAAGAGACCCAGTACTTC
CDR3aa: CASTRSRQETQYF

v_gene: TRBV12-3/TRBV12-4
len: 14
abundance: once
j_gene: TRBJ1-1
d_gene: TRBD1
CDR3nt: TGTGCCAGCAGTATGGGACAGGCGTCAACCGAAGCTTTCTTT
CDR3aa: CASSMGQASTEAFF

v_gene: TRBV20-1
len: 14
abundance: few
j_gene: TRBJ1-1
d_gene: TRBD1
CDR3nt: TGCAGTGCTAGCCCCTCGACAGGGATCACTGAAGCTTTCTTT
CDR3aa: CSASPSTGITEAFF

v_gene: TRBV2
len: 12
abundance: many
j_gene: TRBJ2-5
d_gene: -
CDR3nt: TGTGCCAGCTATAAAATTCGGGAGACCCAGTACTTC
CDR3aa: CASYKIRETQYF

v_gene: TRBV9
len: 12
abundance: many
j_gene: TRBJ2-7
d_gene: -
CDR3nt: TGTGCCAGCAGTGGCAGGGTTGGCGAGCAGTACTTC
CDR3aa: CASSGRVGEQYF

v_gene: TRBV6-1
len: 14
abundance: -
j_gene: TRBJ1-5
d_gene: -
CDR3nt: TGTGCCAGCACCCCGGACAGAATCAATCAGCCCCAGCATTTT
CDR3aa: CASTPDRINQPQHF

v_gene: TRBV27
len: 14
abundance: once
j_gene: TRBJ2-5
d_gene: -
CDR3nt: TGTGCCAGCAGGGGATATATCTCTCAAGAGACCCAGTACTTC
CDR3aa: CASRGYISQETQYF

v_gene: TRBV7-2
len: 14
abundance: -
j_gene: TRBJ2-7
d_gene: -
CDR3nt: TGTGCCAGCAGCCAAGCGTCGGGGGACTACGAGCAGTACTTC
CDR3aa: CASSQASGDYEQYF

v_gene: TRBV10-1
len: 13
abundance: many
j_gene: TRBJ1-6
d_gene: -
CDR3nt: TGCGCCAGCAGTGAGTCGGGTAATTCACCCCTCCACTTT
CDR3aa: CASSESGNSPLHF